This TCR beta chain was identified during a study of identical twins. Study-wide findings and caveats: Cord blood's abundant beta clonotypes had fewer insertions, unlike memory repertoires.

A few counts support this clonotype. Its antigen is not known. TCRdb ran MiXCR on the 5' RACE reads and lists one entry per CDR3 protein. The profile shows 350,000 or so distinct CDR3 sequences, 12% of them singletons. Trimming took 7 bases from V and 3 from J, leaving 12 bases between them. The CDR3 loop spans 14 amino acids. These data were also filed under a second study, of yellow fever vaccine responses in identical twins.

The chain recombines TRBV12-3 or TRBV12-4 with TRBJ2-2; D possibly corresponds to TRBD2 (6 bases). The origin of this receptor is a woman younger than 35 in good health. The sequenced material came from CD8+ T cells sorted from blood. The DNA for the CDR3 is TGTGCCAGCACCCCGACTAGTTACACCGGGGAGCTGTTTTTT. Its translation is CASTPTSYTGELFF.